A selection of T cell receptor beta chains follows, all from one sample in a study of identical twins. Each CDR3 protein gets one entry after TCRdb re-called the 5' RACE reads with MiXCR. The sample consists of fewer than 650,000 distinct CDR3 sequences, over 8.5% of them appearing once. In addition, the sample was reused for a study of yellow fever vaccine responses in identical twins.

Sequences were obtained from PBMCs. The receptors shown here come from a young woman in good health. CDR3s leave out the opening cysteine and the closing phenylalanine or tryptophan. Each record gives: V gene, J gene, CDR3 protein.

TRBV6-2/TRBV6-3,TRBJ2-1,ASSYSSTDRDRGYNEQF
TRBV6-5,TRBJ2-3,ASSYTNRLAGGTDTQY
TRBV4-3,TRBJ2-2,ASSPRQGAGELF
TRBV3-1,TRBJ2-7,ASSQAPGHLYEQY
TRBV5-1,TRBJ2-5,ASSWGSGGTRETQY
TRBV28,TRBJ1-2,ASSEIPLNYGYT
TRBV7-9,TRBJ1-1,ASRVDRDYEAF
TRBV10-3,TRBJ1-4,AIGGQGGEKLF
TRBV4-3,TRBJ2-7,ASSQEPAGSYEQY
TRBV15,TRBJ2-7,ATSPTRQGGEQY
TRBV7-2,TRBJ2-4,ASSPGGGAKNIQY
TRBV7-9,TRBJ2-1,ASSFKGGYSSYNEQF
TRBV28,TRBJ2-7,ASSQPDGTSGRGDEQY
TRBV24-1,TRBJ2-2,ATSDPPGQGTTGELF
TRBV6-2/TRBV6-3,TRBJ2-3,ASSYGGSTDTQY
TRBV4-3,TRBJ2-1,ASSQELGLQF
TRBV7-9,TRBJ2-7,ASSKAVGQGSYEQY
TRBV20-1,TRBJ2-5,CARDLASGRAPWETQY
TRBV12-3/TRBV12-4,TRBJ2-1,ASSSFTGGGYNEQF
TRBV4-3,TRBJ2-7,ASSQVRFSYEQY
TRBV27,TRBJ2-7,ASSPRLSSYEQY
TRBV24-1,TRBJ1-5,ATSDPGNNQPQH
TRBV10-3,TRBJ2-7,ATTPGQGYEQY
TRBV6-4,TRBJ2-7,ASSDSPGQGTGEQY
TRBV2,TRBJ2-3,ASRVTGTDTQY
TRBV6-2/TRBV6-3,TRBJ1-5,ASSKQDFNQPQH